This TCR beta chain appears in the sequencing data of a study of long-term antiretroviral therapy in people with HIV. The run of the v3.0 immunoSEQ assay was at survey level. The data were produced by immunoSEQ multiplex PCR, yet TCRdb's version contains in-frame clones alone and is incomplete. The table shows roughly 20,000 clones, with around 69% occurring only once. CDR1 is SGHNT, CDR2 YENEEA, per germline. This CDR3 is built from 14 residues. The V gene lost 3 bases and the J gene lost 10 bases, with 17 bases spanning the gap. The chain employs TRBV11-3 and TRBJ2-3; D uncertain. This sample comprised unsorted PBMCs, obtained about 1.8 years before starting antiretroviral therapy. This receptor was taken from a woman in her 40s with HIV. The CDR3 reads CASSLTASSDAQYF. The DNA for the CDR3 is TGTGCCAGCAGCTTGACCGCCTCCTCTGATGCGCAGTATTTT.